The next 25 T cell receptor beta chains were all read from a single sample in a study of blood T cell repertoires in COVID-19. TCRdb's table, derived via immunoSEQ multiplex PCR, lists solely in-frame clones and lacks some. The profile covers hundreds of thousands of clones, with roughly four fifths appearing a single time and less than 5.5% taken by the ten largest. Sequenced input: PBMCs or T cells enriched from blood (not recorded which). The source is a middle-aged man who had been exposed to COVID-19.

The chain carries TRBV5-8 and TRBJ2-1, with D perhaps TRBD2 (6 bases). There are 15 residues in the CDR3. In germline, CDR1 is SGHTS, CDR2 YDEGEE. Trimming cost V 0 bases and J 8 bases, with 15 bases left between them. CDR3 coding DNA: TGTGCCAGCAGCTTGGCGCTAGCGCGAGGGGATGAGCAGTTCTTC. Translating it yields CASSLALARGDEQFF.

The rearrangement uses TRBV2 and TRBJ1-5; D not resolved. CDR1 SNHLY and CDR2 FYNNEI come from the germline V gene. The ends were cut back, 8 bases at V and 1 base at J, with 18 bases in the middle. This CDR3 is 16 amino acids long. For the CDR3, the DNA is TGTGCCAGCCGGACGGACGCGGGTTCCAGCAATCAGCCCCAGCATTTT. Translation gives CASRTDAGSSNQPQHF.

V is TRBV13 and J is TRBJ2-1, with TRBD2 matching 12 bases. The V and J ends lost 0 bases and 5 bases, in that order; junction bases with no gene match: 8. CDR3 length: 18 amino acids. Germline V gene data show CDR1 as PRHDT and CDR2 as FYEKMQ (reference sequence). The DNA for the CDR3 is TGTGCCAGCAGCTTAGGCGGCATCCTAGCGGGAGGGAACAATGAGCAGTTCTTC. It is translated as CASSLGGILAGGNNEQFF.

The CDR3 protein is CASSQGTNTGELFF. The DNA of the CDR3 is TGTGCCAGCAGTCAGGGCACGAACACCGGGGAGCTGTTTTTT. The V gene is TRBV25-1, the J gene TRBJ2-2; a weak D match, TRBD1 (5 bases). This CDR3 region has 14 residues. Trimming shortened V by 5 bases and J by 0 bases, and 7 bases separated the two germline ends. Germline CDR1 reads MGHDK; CDR2 reads SYGVNS.

V is TRBV5-1 and J is TRBJ1-5; a possible D gene is TRBD1 (5 bases). The V gene's germline CDR1 is SGHRS and CDR2 YFSETQ. Trimming pared 2 bases from V and 2 bases from J, leaving 14 bases between. The CDR3 runs 16 residues. The chain's CDR3 is CASSLGGGGGNQPQHF. CDR3 bases: TGCGCCAGCAGCTTAGGCGGGGGAGGGGGCAATCAGCCCCAGCATTTT.

The chain has TRBV9 and TRBJ2-1; TRBD2 matches at 7 bases. V gave up 7 bases and J gave up 5 bases; unmatched junction bases: 12. Germline V gives CDR1 SGDLS, CDR2 YYNGEE. The CDR3 runs 15 residues. The CDR3 DNA sequence: TGTGCCAGCGGCGGGGGTAGCGGCCTAAACAATGAGCAGTTCTTC. Encoded protein: CASGGGSGLNNEQFF.

V gene TRBV6-5 combines with J gene TRBJ2-2, with D possibly matching TRBD2 (6 bases). Trimming took 6 bases from V and 2 from J, leaving 10 bases between them. CDR1 MNHEY and CDR2 SVGAGI come from the germline V gene. The CDR3 runs 14 residues. The CDR3 loop reads CASSRDSNTGELFF. CDR3 DNA: TGTGCCAGCAGCCGGGACTCCAACACCGGGGAGCTGTTTTTT.

The rearrangement links TRBV21-1 to TRBJ1-5; the DNA was not compared with TRBD1, the D call given in the table. TRBV21-1 is labeled a pseudogene. This CDR3 region has 16 residues. This CDR3 is CASSSRDTADGQPQHF. The DNA for the CDR3 is TGTGCCAGCAGCTCTCGGGACACGGCCGATGGCCAGCCCCAGCATTTT.

This chain connects TRBV11-2 to TRBJ2-2; TRBD1 agrees at 8 bases. CDR3 length equals 14 residues. The V and J ends lost 2 bases and 8 bases, in that order; junction bases with no gene match: 4. Per germline, CDR1 SGHAT and CDR2 FQNNGV. DNA for the CDR3: TGTGCCAGCAGCTTACTATGGACAGGGGGGGAGCTGTTTTTT. It yields the protein CASSLLWTGGELFF.

This clone was seen more than once but under ten times. This sequence joins TRBV11-3 and TRBJ1-1, with a possible D match to TRBD1 (6 bases). The CDR3 sequence is 15 residues long. Per the germline V gene, CDR1 is SGHNT and CDR2 is YENEEA. Deletions cut 3 bases from V and 1 base from J, with 12 bases between. CDR3 loop: CASSFWRGGNTEAFF. In DNA form, the CDR3 reads TGTGCCAGCAGCTTTTGGAGGGGGGGGAACACTGAAGCTTTCTTT.

This chain connects TRBV5-1 to TRBJ2-2, with D possibly being TRBD1 (6 bases). The germline V gene encodes CDR1 SGHRS and CDR2 YFSETQ. CDR3 length equals 15 residues. Between the trimmed V and J ends, which lost 4 bases and 1 base, there was a span of 11 bases. DNA for the CDR3: TGCGCCAGCAGCAAACAGGGTCGGAACACCGGGGAGCTGTTTTTT. This encodes CASSKQGRNTGELFF.

DNA for the CDR3: TGTGCCAGCAGCTACCCCGTCGGGGGGGTACCGCTAAGACCCCAGCATTTT. Translated, it gives CASSYPVGGVPLRPQHF. The J gene is TRBJ1-5, the V gene TRBV7-9, with D perhaps matching TRBD1 (5 bases). There are 17 residues in the CDR3. The V end lost 4 bases, the J end lost 10 bases, and 26 bases lay between the germline ends. The V gene's germline CDR1 is SEHNR and CDR2 FQNEAQ (reference sequence).

Here the CDR3 reads CASRVERNQPQHF. CDR3 coding DNA: TGCGCCAGCAGGGTGGAGCGCAATCAGCCCCAGCATTTT. This rearrangement joins TRBV10-2 to TRBJ1-5; D gene uncertain. V dropped 6 bases and J dropped 2 bases, with 8 bases sitting between them. CDR1 is WSHSY and CDR2 is SAAADI in the germline V gene. This CDR3 spans 13 amino acids.

V is TRBV30 and J is TRBJ2-5; D is unresolved. V was trimmed by 3 bases and J by 0 bases, leaving 17 bases between them. CDR1 GTSNPN and CDR2 SVGIG come from the germline V gene (reference sequence). CDR3 length: 16 amino acids. In nucleotides, the CDR3 is TGTGCCTGGAGCACCCCCCGGTTAACCAACCAAGAGACCCAGTACTTC. It encodes CAWSTPRLTNQETQYF.

Of note for this clone: Different DNA sequences within this sample yield the same CDR3. The V call is TRBV18, the J call TRBJ1-2, with 8 nucleotides matching TRBD1. Germline V gene sequence: CDR1 KGHSH, CDR2 LQKENI. The CDR3 extends over 14 amino acids. With V trimmed by 3 bases and J by 4 bases, 4 bases remained unmatched. CDR3 DNA sequence: TGTGCCAGCTCACCTGGACAGGGAGGCTATGGCTACACCTTC. Translating it yields CASSPGQGGYGYTF.

The CDR3 DNA sequence: TGTGCCAGCAGCCTACCCCCTGGGAGTCTGGGGGCCAACGTCCTGACTTTC. This translates into CASSLPPGSLGANVLTF. The chain couples TRBV7-2 to TRBJ2-6, with D possibly being TRBD2 (5 bases). The germline V gene encodes CDR1 SGHTA and CDR2 FQGNSA. The CDR3 runs to 17 residues. V gave up 5 bases and J gave up 4 bases, with 18 bases separating them.

The J gene is TRBJ2-5, the V gene TRBV5-8; a weak D match, TRBD2 (5 bases). The CDR3 length is 15 residues. Germline-derived CDR1 and CDR2 are SGHTS and YDEGEE. V dropped 4 bases and J dropped 5 bases, with 18 bases sitting between them. CDR3 nucleotide sequence: TGTGCCAGCAGCCGAAATGGCGAGGGCATGGAGACCCAGTACTTC. It translates to CASSRNGEGMETQYF.

This clone was seen a handful of times. The chain has TRBV6-5 and TRBJ2-7, with D maybe TRBD2 (6 bases). Germline V gene lookup returns CDR1 MNHEY and CDR2 SVGAGI. This CDR3 is 13 amino acids long. Deletions cut 3 bases from V and 2 bases from J, with 8 bases between. The CDR3, as DNA: TGTGCCAGCAGTTATGCGGGGCCCTACGAGCAGTACTTC. It specifies CASSYAGPYEQYF.

V and J are TRBV11-3 and TRBJ1-3; D is undetermined. V dropped 5 bases and J dropped 0 bases, with 14 bases sitting between them. The CDR3 is 16 residues long. Looked up from germline, CDR1 is SGHNT and CDR2 is YENEEA. Written as DNA, the CDR3 is TGTGCCAGCAGCAGCCAAGGCGGTGTCTCTGGAAACACCATATATTTT. Amino acids: CASSSQGGVSGNTIYF.

The chain joins TRBV9 to TRBJ2-1; D might be TRBD1 (7 bases). The V and J ends lost 4 bases and 9 bases respectively, with 11 bases between them. This CDR3 has 12 residues. Germline CDR1 reads SGDLS; CDR2 reads YYNGEE. DNA of the CDR3: TGTGCCAGCAGCTGGGGGGACAGTGAGCAGTTCTTC. It yields the protein CASSWGDSEQFF.

The chain uses TRBV5-1 and TRBJ2-3; the D gene is possibly TRBD2 (5 bases). Germline loops: CDR1 SGHRS, CDR2 YFSETQ. V dropped 0 bases and J dropped 3 bases, with 8 bases sitting between them. CDR3 length equals 14 residues. The CDR3 loop is CASSLGGATDTQYF. Here the CDR3 DNA reads TGCGCCAGCAGCTTGGGGGGAGCGACAGATACGCAGTATTTT.

The rearrangement uses TRBV24-1 and TRBJ2-1, with D perhaps TRBD1 (6 bases). The CDR3 has 14 residues. Trimming removed 3 bases from V and 9 bases from J, with 14 bases in between. Germline values: CDR1 KGHDR, CDR2 SFDVKD. The DNA of the CDR3 is TGTGCCACCAGTGATACGACAGGAGCAGGTGAGCAGTTCTTC. Amino acid sequence: CATSDTTGAGEQFF.

This chain uses TRBV7-8 with TRBJ2-5; tentative D call: TRBD2 (6 bases). The CDR3 runs to 13 residues. Between the trimmed V and J ends, which lost 1 base and 4 bases, there was a span of 7 bases. Germline-derived CDR1 and CDR2 are SGHVS and FQNEAQ. Here the CDR3 reads CASSLGGVETQYF. The CDR3 DNA reads TGTGCCAGCAGCTTAGGGGGGGTAGAGACCCAGTACTTC.

This rearrangement joins TRBV5-1 to TRBJ2-7; TRBD2 matches at 8 bases. Germline V gives CDR1 SGHRS, CDR2 YFSETQ. Germline trimming cut 0 bases from V and 4 bases from J; bases unmatched to any gene: 3. This CDR3 region has 14 residues. Here the CDR3 DNA reads TGCGCCAGCAGCTTGGAGACTAGCGTATACGAGCAGTACTTC. It specifies CASSLETSVYEQYF.

This clone was recorded many times. The chain joins TRBV19 to TRBJ2-1; D is possibly TRBD2 (5 bases). The CDR3 totals 15 residues. CDR1 and CDR2 from the germline V gene are LNHDA and SQIVND (reference sequence). V shed 10 bases and J shed 1 base, with 17 bases lying between them. Written as DNA, the CDR3 is TGTGCCACCGATGGACTGGTCCCTTCCTACAATGAGCAGTTCTTC. Amino acids: CATDGLVPSYNEQFF.